This TCR beta chain appears in the sequencing data of a study of shared T cell receptors in the human thymus. The CDR3 is 16 amino acids. With 2 bases removed from V and 0 bases from J, the gap between germline ends came to 14 bases. In germline, CDR1 is MNHNS, CDR2 SASEGT. The protocol was immunoSEQ multiplex PCR, while the TCRdb copy is restricted to in-frame clones and leaves out a portion. Here the sample spans 600,000 to 900,000 clones, 70% to 90% being singletons. The sample also formed part of further work on human thymus T cells. That report adds: Thymus pieces cut out during corrective heart surgery were the tissue that was used. Related studies noted strongly shared thymic repertoires across unrelated people.

This rearrangement joins TRBV6-1 to TRBJ2-7, with D unresolved. The source is a girl less than two years old with a congenital heart defect. The sample consisted of thymocytes. DNA for the CDR3: TGTGCCAGCAGTGAAATTACAGAGAAGAGCTCCTACGAGCAGTACTTC. Protein sequence: CASSEITEKSSYEQYF.